This entry features one T cell receptor beta chain sequence. The sample comes from a study of identical twins. TCRdb processed the 5' RACE reads anew with MiXCR; each CDR3 protein has one entry. Among 700,000 or so distinct CDR3 sequences listed, 8% to 9% were seen once. Germline assignment: CDR1 SGHTA and CDR2 FQGNSA. The CDR3 consists of 13 residues. V dropped 3 bases and J dropped 7 bases, with 11 bases sitting between them. The data also belong to a second study, concerning yellow fever vaccine responses in identical twins.

The sequenced material came from PBMCs. J is TRBJ2-3 and V is TRBV7-2; D not certain. The sequence was obtained from a woman younger than 35 in good health. CDR3 residues: CASSLSNGNTQYF. The CDR3 nucleotides are TGTGCCAGCAGCTTGTCCAATGGTAATACGCAGTATTTT. Full variable domain (rest looked up from reference TRBV7-2 and TRBJ2-3): GAGVSQSPSNKVTEKGKDVELRCDPISGHTALYWYRQSLGQGLEFLIYFQGNSAPDKSGLPSDRFSAERTGGSVSTLTIQRTQQEDSAVYLCASSLSNGNTQYFGPGTRLTVL.